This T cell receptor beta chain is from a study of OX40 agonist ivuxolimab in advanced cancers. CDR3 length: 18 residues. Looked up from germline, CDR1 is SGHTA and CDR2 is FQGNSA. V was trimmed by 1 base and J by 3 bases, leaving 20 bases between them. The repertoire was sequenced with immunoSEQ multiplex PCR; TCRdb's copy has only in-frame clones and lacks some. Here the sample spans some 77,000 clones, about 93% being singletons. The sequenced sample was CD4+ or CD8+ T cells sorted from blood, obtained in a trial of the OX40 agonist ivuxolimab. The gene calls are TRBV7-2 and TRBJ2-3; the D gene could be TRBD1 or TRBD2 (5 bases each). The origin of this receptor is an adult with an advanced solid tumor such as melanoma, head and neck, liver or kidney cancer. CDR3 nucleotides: TGTGCCAGCAGCTTAGATATGGTCGGGGCCCTCCGAACAGATACGCAGTATTTT. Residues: CASSLDMVGALRTDTQYF.